The rows below give T cell receptor beta chains drawn from one sample of a study of T cell responses to AZD1222 COVID-19 vaccine. Method: immunoSEQ multiplex PCR; TCRdb's copy keeps in-frame clones and lacks some. This table holds 150,000 to 200,000 clones, 91% found once. The starting material was peripheral blood, obtained 28 days after the second AZD1222 dose. These receptors all come from an adult who received the AZD1222 COVID-19 vaccine. The conserved cysteine and the conserved F or W are not part of the CDR3 here. Fields, in order: J gene, V gene, CDR3 protein.

>TRBJ2-3|TRBV6-6
ASTSRADTQY
>TRBJ1-1|TRBV28
ASGDRRNTEAF
>TRBJ1-6|TRBV5-1
ASSLQANSPLH
>TRBJ2-1|TRBV19
ASSTVSDLRSSYNEQF
>TRBJ2-5|TRBV28
ASSPPSLGETQY
>TRBJ1-3|TRBV24-1
AFRGRSRNTIY
>TRBJ2-3|TRBV28
ASRQGDTQY
>TRBJ2-1|TRBV6-6
ASSQGNYNEQF
>TRBJ2-5|TRBV7-8
ASSPGLHQETQY
>TRBJ1-5|TRBV19
ASSISQESNQPQH
>TRBJ1-5|TRBV7-8
ASSPLTGGEGQPQH
>TRBJ2-2|TRBV14
ASSPGTNTGELF
>TRBJ1-1|TRBV6-6
ASSYPGHGDTEAF
>TRBJ2-3|TRBV25-1
ASSEVSGRTRGTDTQY
>TRBJ2-1|TRBV5-1
ASNYNEQF
>TRBJ2-3|TRBV5-1
ASSLAPRRSNPVGTQY
>TRBJ2-7|TRBV5-1
ASSEDPDYEQY
>TRBJ2-1|TRBV21-1
ASSPRTSGRDNEQF
>TRBJ2-5|TRBV5-4
ASSLDRGETQY
>TRBJ2-3|TRBV13
ASSSPSGGEDTDTQY